Following are 5 T cell receptor beta chains from one sample sequenced in a study of blood T cell repertoires in COVID-19. TCRdb's table, derived via immunoSEQ multiplex PCR, lists solely in-frame clones and lacks some. The table lists 200,000 to 300,000 clones, around 90% of them singletons. The sample was peripheral blood. These receptors all stem from a human donor in a cohort sampled during active COVID-19.

The chain carries TRBV7-6 and TRBJ2-7, with 11 bases fitting TRBD2. The CDR3 has 15 residues. V lost 2 bases to trimming and J lost 6 bases; unmatched junction nucleotides: 6. Germline values: CDR1 SGHVS, CDR2 FNYEAQ. The chain's CDR3 is CASSLPPGTSGEQYF. The CDR3 nucleotides read TGTGCCAGCAGCTTACCTCCCGGGACTAGCGGCGAGCAGTACTTC.

This chain uses TRBV2 with TRBJ2-5; D is unclear. Germline V gene sequence: CDR1 SNHLY, CDR2 FYNNEI. CDR3 length equals 12 residues. V dropped 10 bases and J dropped 4 bases, with 13 bases sitting between them. CDR3 DNA: TGTGCCACCAAGGCCTTAGCAGAGACCCAGTACTTC. Protein sequence: CATKALAETQYF.

This clone has a single count. The chain uses TRBV2 and TRBJ1-1; 8 bases map to TRBD1. The CDR3 is made up of 14 amino acids. CDR1 is SNHLY and CDR2 is FYNNEI in the germline V gene. V lost 6 bases and J lost 6; bases outside the gene matches: 9. The chain's CDR3 is CASSWTGRRAEAFF. The CDR3, as DNA: TGTGCCAGCAGCTGGACAGGGAGAAGAGCTGAAGCTTTCTTT.

The rearrangement joins TRBV21-1 to TRBJ2-7; TRBD1 reflects the table's D call only, with no check against the DNA. TRBV21-1 is designated a pseudogene. This CDR3 spans 15 amino acids. CDR3 in DNA: TGTGCCAGCAGCACAACCGGGACATCTGCCTACGAGCAGTACTTC. This gives the protein CASSTTGTSAYEQYF.

The V and J genes are TRBV24-1 and TRBJ2-1; the match to TRBD2 covers 7 bases. The CDR3 loop spans 16 amino acids. Germline lookup yields CDR1 KGHDR and CDR2 SFDVKD. J gave up 6 bases and V 5 bases, and 12 bases lay outside the gene matches. The CDR3 DNA is TGTGCCACCAGTGGCTCGGCGGGAGCACTGGGCAATGAGCAGTTCTTC. It specifies CATSGSAGALGNEQFF.